This T cell receptor (beta chain) was documented in a study of OX40 agonist ivuxolimab in advanced cancers. Study details: Patient treatment consisted of intravenous ivuxolimab administration every 2 weeks at 0.01 to 10 mg/kg. Study-wide findings and caveats: With doses of 0.1 to 3.0 mg/kg, CD4+ and CD8+ blood T cells had undergone clonal expansion by week 6.

To note about this clone: Its matching antigen is unknown.

Produced via immunoSEQ multiplex PCR; TCRdb's table is partial and in-frame only. This repertoire shows roughly 74,000 clones, about 89% found once; its top ten account for 0.45% to 0.7%. V lost 6 bases, J lost 5 bases, and 11 bases stayed unmatched. The CDR3 runs 15 residues. Germline lookup yields CDR1 SSHAT and CDR2 FNYEAQ (reference sequence). The sequencing here drew on CD4+ or CD8+ T cells sorted from blood, taken in a trial of the OX40 agonist ivuxolimab. The TCR sequence derives from an adult with an advanced solid tumor such as melanoma, head and neck, liver or kidney cancer. The chain employs TRBV7-7 and TRBJ2-5; 8 nucleotides line up with TRBD1. In nucleotides, the CDR3 is TGTGCCAGCAGACCAGGGGGCTCGGGGCAGGAGACCCAGTACTTC. Amino acid sequence: CASRPGGSGQETQYF.